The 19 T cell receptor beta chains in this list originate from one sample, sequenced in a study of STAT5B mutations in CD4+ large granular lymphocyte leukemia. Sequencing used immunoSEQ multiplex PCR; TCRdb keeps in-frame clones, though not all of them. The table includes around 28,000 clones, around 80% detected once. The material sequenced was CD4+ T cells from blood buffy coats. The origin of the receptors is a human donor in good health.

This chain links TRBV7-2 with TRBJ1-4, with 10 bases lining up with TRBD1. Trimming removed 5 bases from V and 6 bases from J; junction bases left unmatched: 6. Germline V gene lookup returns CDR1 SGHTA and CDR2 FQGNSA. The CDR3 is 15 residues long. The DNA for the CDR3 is TGTGCCAGCAGCCGCGACAGGGGGCGAGATGAAAAACTGTTTTTT. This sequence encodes CASSRDRGRDEKLFF.

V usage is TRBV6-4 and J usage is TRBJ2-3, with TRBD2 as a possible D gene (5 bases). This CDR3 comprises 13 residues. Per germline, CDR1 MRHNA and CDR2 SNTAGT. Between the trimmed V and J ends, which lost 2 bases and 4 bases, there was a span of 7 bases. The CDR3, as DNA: TGTGCCAGCAGTGACAGAGGGTCAGATACGCAGTATTTT. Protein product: CASSDRGSDTQYF.

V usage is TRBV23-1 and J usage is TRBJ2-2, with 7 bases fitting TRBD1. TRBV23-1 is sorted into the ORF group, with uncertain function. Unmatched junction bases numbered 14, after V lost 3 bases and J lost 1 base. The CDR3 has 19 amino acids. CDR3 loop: CASSQGQFSSNRNTGELFF. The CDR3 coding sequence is TGCGCCAGCAGTCAGGGACAGTTCAGTTCCAACAGGAACACCGGGGAGCTGTTTTTT.

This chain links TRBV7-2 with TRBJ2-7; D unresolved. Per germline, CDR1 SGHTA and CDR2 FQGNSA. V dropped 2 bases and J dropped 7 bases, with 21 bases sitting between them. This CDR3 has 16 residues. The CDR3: CASSLFAAAVGEEQYF. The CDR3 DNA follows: TGTGCCAGCAGCTTATTTGCGGCGGCCGTTGGGGAAGAGCAGTACTTC.

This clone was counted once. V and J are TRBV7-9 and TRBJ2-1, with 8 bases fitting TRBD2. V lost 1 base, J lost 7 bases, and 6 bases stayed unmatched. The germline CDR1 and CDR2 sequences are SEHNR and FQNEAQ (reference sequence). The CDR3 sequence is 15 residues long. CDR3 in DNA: TGTGCCAGCAGCTTAGTGATAGCGGGATATAATGAGCAGTTCTTC. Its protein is CASSLVIAGYNEQFF.

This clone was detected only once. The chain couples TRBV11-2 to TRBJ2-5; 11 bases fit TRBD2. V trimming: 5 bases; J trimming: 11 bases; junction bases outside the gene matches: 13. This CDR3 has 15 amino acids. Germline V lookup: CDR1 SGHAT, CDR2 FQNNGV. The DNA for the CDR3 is TGTGCCAGCAGCCCGGTACTAGCGGGAGTGGGGGAGCAGTACTTC. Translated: CASSPVLAGVGEQYF.

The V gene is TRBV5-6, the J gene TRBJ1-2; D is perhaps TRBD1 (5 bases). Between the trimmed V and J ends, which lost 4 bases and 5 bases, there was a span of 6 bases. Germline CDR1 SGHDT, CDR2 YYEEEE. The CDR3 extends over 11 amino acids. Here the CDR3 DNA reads TGTGCCAGCAGCCCAGGGTATGGCTACACCTTC. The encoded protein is CASSPGYGYTF.

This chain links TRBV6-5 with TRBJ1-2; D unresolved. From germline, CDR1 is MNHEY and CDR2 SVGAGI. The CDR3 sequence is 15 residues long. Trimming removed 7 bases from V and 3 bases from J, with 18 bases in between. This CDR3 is CASMGRTASDYGYTF. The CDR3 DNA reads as TGTGCCAGCATGGGAAGGACGGCGTCCGACTATGGCTACACCTTC.

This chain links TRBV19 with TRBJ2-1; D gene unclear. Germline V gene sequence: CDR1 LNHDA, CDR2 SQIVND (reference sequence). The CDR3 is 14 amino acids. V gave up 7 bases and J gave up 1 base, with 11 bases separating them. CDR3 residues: CASTPKYSYNEQFF. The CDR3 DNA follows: TGTGCCAGTACCCCGAAATATTCCTACAATGAGCAGTTCTTC.

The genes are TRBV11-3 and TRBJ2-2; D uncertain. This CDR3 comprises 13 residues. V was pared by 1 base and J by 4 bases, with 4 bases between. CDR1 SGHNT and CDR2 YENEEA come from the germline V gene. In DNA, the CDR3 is TGTGCCAGCAGCTTAGTTTCCACCGGGGAGCTGTTTTTT. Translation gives CASSLVSTGELFF.

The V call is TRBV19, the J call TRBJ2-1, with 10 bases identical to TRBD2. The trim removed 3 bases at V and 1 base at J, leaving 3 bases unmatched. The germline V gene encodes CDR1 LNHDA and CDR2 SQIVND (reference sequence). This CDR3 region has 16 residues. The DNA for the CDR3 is TGTGCCAGTAGTATGGTAGCGGGAGGATCCTACAATGAGCAGTTCTTC. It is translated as CASSMVAGGSYNEQFF.

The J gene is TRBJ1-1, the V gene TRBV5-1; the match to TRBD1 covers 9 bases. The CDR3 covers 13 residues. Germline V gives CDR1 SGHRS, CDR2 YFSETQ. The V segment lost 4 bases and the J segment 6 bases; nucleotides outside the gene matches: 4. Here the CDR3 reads CASSPGQGPEAFF. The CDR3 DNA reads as TGCGCCAGCAGCCCGGGACAGGGCCCTGAAGCTTTCTTT.

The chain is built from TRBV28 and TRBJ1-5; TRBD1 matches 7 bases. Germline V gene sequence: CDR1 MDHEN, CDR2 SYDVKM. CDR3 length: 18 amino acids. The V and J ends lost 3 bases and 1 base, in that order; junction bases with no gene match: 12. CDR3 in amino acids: CASSFRPPRGGSNQPQHF. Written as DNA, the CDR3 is TGTGCCAGCAGTTTCCGGCCTCCCAGGGGGGGAAGCAATCAGCCCCAGCATTTT.

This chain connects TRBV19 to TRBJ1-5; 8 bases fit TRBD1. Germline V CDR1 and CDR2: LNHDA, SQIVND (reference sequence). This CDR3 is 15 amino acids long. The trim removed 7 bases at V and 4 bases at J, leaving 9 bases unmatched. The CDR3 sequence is CASTLDRGGNQPQHF. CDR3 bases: TGTGCCAGTACCCTTGACAGGGGAGGGAATCAGCCCCAGCATTTT.

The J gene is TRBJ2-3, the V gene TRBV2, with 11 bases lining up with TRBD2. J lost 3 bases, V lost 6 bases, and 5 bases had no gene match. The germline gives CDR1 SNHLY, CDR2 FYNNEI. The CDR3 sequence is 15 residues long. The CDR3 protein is CASRRLAGLTDTQYF. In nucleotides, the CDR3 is TGTGCCAGCAGAAGACTAGCGGGATTAACAGATACGCAGTATTTT.

CDR3: CASSPGEGRTPTDTQYF. DNA of the CDR3: TGCGCCAGCAGCCCTGGGGAGGGGAGGACCCCCACAGATACGCAGTATTTT. The rearrangement joins TRBV5-1 to TRBJ2-3; TRBD2 aligns across 7 bases. The ends lost 4 bases at V and 2 bases at J; junction bases unmatched: 13. Per germline, CDR1 SGHRS and CDR2 YFSETQ. This CDR3 contains 17 residues.

The CDR3 region is CASSGRKQGHEQYV. In nucleotides, the CDR3 is TGTGCCAGCAGTGGCCGTAAACAGGGACACGAGCAGTACGTC. The chain has TRBV6-1 and TRBJ2-7; D perhaps matches TRBD1 (6 bases). CDR1 is MNHNS, CDR2 SASEGT, per germline. The CDR3 is made up of 14 amino acids. Trimming cost V 4 bases and J 5 bases, with 15 bases left between them.

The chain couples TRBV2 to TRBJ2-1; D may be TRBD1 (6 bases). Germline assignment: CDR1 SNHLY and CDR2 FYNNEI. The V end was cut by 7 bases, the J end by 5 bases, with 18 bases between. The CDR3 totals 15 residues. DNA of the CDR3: TGTGCCAGCAATCTCCCTCCTGGGGGCCACAATGAGCAGTTCTTC. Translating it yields CASNLPPGGHNEQFF.

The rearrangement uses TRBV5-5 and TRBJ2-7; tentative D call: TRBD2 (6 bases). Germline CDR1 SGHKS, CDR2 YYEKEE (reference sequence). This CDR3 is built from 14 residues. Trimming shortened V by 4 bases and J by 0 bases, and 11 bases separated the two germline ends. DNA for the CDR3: TGTGCCAGCAGCCACGGGGGTAGCTCCTACGAGCAGTACTTC. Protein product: CASSHGGSSYEQYF.